The subject of this entry is one T cell receptor (beta chain). Its cognate antigen has yet to be identified. Base qualities are not at hand, and no much larger clone is one base apart. Enrolling through a virtual design, the prospective study's participants ranged in age from roughly 18 to 95 years and lived across about two dozen United States geographic areas. In the prospective study, participants were assigned to cohorts based on the clinical history participants reported in a screening survey and a study questionnaire. In the prospective study, mobile phlebotomists collected whole blood, serum and a nasopharyngeal or oropharyngeal swab from each participant. Prospective study participants could optionally give additional blood draws and questionnaires over a roughly two-month period. Before DNA extraction, prospective study blood samples were shipped either frozen or at room temperature. This sample is drawn from a study of blood T cell repertoires in COVID-19 (dated by TCRdb to 2018 to 2021). At the level of the whole study: Samples from collaborators originated in the United States, Italy and Spain and spanned both the acute and convalescent phases of COVID-19. The prospective study material was composed of cDNA or gDNA derived from T cells, B-cell-depleted T cells, or PBMCs. The dataset comprised deeply sampled blood TCRbeta repertoires from subjects exposed to, actively infected with, or recovered from COVID-19. The repertoires were made available in a free public database intended to serve as a resource for research on the immune response to SARS-CoV-2. Samples were obtained from the ongoing ImmuneRACE study (first 160 participants) and from some 1,300 subjects provided by 6 global collaborators. The sample metadata nearly always contained a de-identified subject ID, COVID-19 status, age in years and sex. Where available, HLA class I and class II types were obtained from metadata supplied by the sample provider rather than from assay-based typing.

General conclusions and limits of the study: The quantity of clinical and demographic metadata differed by source and by participant and was supplied without curation.

V trim: 1 base; J trim: 6 bases; unmatched bases: 7. The CDR3 holds 15 amino acids from the cysteine to the phenylalanine. CDR3 DNA only is kept here, 45 bases in frame from base 1. CDR1 SGHRS and CDR2 YFSETQ were looked up in the germline V gene. The immunoSEQ Assay, a bias-controlled multiplex PCR, was used to amplify TCRbeta CDR3 regions from genomic DNA. In the paper's pipeline: Within the assay, amplification of reference gene primers was used to estimate how many nucleated cells each sample contained. To quantify the absolute abundance of each unique TCRbeta CDR3 rearrangement, sequence reads were collapsed and filtered. For each sample, productive Simpson clonality was calculated as the square root of Simpson's diversity index over productive rearrangements. TCRdb limited this immuneACCESS table to in-frame rearrangements with V and J called. A share of clones is missing; checked studies link under half to unresolved V genes, and the rest is unexplained. V, J and clone size were drawn from that table, and D and trimming were deduced from the DNA. The sample records some 62,000 clones, about four fifths of which are singletons. The ten largest clones add up to less than 4.5% of the sample.

The TCR sequence derives from a woman aged 40-49 years with acute COVID-19. Sequencing was performed on PBMCs or T cells enriched from blood (not recorded which). The receptor chain draws on TRBV5-1 and TRBJ1-2; TRBD1 matches 9 bases in the middle. The CDR3 amino acid sequence is: CASSLRTGGSDGYTF. The DNA is TGCGCCAGCAGCTTGCGCACAGGGGGCTCGGATGGCTACACCTTC.